These 17 T cell receptor beta chains were all obtained from the same sample, sequenced in a study of long-term antiretroviral therapy in people with HIV. With survey level as its setting, the immunoSEQ assay was v3.0. Generated by immunoSEQ multiplex PCR, the TCRdb table keeps only in-frame clones and is missing some. The sample shows around 25,000 clones, about 85% of them seen only once. Sequences were derived from unsorted PBMCs, sampled 2.3 years after starting antiretroviral therapy. The receptor set was obtained from a man aged 35-49 years with HIV.

V and J are TRBV4-1 and TRBJ2-3, with 10 nucleotides matching TRBD2. Trimming at V came to 1 base and at J to 4 bases, leaving 5 bases not matched to a gene. The germline CDR1 and CDR2 sequences are MGHRA and YSYEKL. The CDR3 has 16 residues. The CDR3 is CASSQVLAGEADTQYF. The DNA of the CDR3 is TGCGCCAGCAGCCAAGTTCTAGCGGGAGAAGCAGATACGCAGTATTTT.

CDR3 in DNA: TGTGCCAGCAGCCCTCTTGACAGGGCGTACGAGCAGTACTTC. This gives the protein CASSPLDRAYEQYF. The chain combines TRBV5-8 with TRBJ2-7, with 7 bases lining up with TRBD1. The CDR3 consists of 14 residues. Trimming at V came to 4 bases and at J to 4 bases, leaving 8 bases not matched to a gene. Germline V gene data show CDR1 as SGHTS and CDR2 as YDEGEE.

CDR3 in DNA: TGTGCCAGCAGTGAAACGGGGGGGAGAAGATATTCACCCCTCCACTTT. This codes for CASSETGGRRYSPLHF. V gene TRBV2 combines with J gene TRBJ1-6; the D gene is possibly TRBD1 (5 bases). The CDR3 covers 16 residues. Germline values: CDR1 SNHLY, CDR2 FYNNEI. Trimming pared 2 bases from V and 8 bases from J, leaving 16 bases between.

The chain combines TRBV5-5 with TRBJ2-7, with D perhaps matching TRBD1 or TRBD2 (5 bases each). The CDR3 has 13 residues. V was shortened by 4 bases and J by 2 bases, with 10 bases between the two germline ends. CDR1 and CDR2 from the germline V gene are SGHKS and YYEKEE (reference sequence). The CDR3 here is CASSIRDPYEQYF. The CDR3 DNA is TGTGCCAGCAGCATCCGGGACCCCTACGAGCAGTACTTC.

This rearrangement joins TRBV7-6 to TRBJ2-2; TRBD1 matches 10 bases. The CDR3 contains 15 residues. Germline assignment: CDR1 SGHVS and CDR2 FNYEAQ. The J segment lost 5 bases and the V segment lost 5 bases, leaving 5 bases of the junction unmatched. The CDR3 spells CASSLGQGGTGELFF. DNA of the CDR3: TGTGCCAGCAGCCTCGGACAGGGGGGAACCGGGGAGCTGTTTTTT.

CDR3 nucleotides: TGCGCCAGCAGCGTGGGACTAGCGGGGGCCGCCAGCTCCTACAATGAGCAGTTCTTC. It encodes CASSVGLAGAASSYNEQFF. The rearrangement joins TRBV5-1 to TRBJ2-1; TRBD2 matches 14 bases. CDR3 length equals 19 residues. After removal of 4 bases from V and 0 bases from J, the junction contained 9 bases not matched to a gene. Per germline, CDR1 SGHRS and CDR2 YFSETQ.

This chain uses TRBV7-6 with TRBJ2-3; 11 positions agree with TRBD2. The CDR3 consists of 16 residues. Germline-derived CDR1 and CDR2 are SGHVS and FNYEAQ. Trimming removed 2 bases from V and 2 bases from J; junction bases left unmatched: 3. Written as DNA, the CDR3 is TGTGCCAGCAGCTTAACTAGCGGGGGCCTCACAGATACGCAGTATTTT. This sequence encodes CASSLTSGGLTDTQYF.

The chain is built from TRBV20-1 and TRBJ1-1; D may be TRBD1 (5 bases). This CDR3 contains 11 residues. Trimming took 6 bases from V and 11 from J, leaving 16 bases between them. From germline, CDR1 is DFQATT and CDR2 SNEGSKA (reference sequence). CDR3 protein: CSAAGGDAAFF. In nucleotides, the CDR3 is TGCAGTGCCGCGGGCGGGGACGCGGCTTTCTTT.

The chain combines TRBV2 with TRBJ2-5; 7 bases are shared with TRBD2. CDR1 and CDR2 (germline): SNHLY, FYNNEI. Trimming cost V 3 bases and J 7 bases; bases outside gene matches: 5. This CDR3 has 13 residues. Written as DNA, the CDR3 is TGTGCCAGCAGTGATGACGGCGGGGGGACCCAGTACTTC. Its translation: CASSDDGGGTQYF.

V gene TRBV6-5 combines with J gene TRBJ1-2; 10 nucleotides match TRBD1. This CDR3 is 14 amino acids long. The trim removed 4 bases at V and 7 bases at J, leaving 6 bases unmatched. The germline V gene has CDR1 MNHEY and CDR2 SVGAGI. In DNA form, the CDR3 reads TGTGCCAGCAGTTTCTTCGGACAGGGGGGTGGCTACACCTTC. This codes for CASSFFGQGGGYTF.

This clone was observed once. The J gene is TRBJ2-7, the V gene TRBV29-1; D may correspond to TRBD1 or TRBD2 (6 bases each). The V end lost 4 bases, the J end lost 3 bases, and 19 bases lay between the germline ends. CDR1 is SQVTM, CDR2 ANQGSEA, per germline. The CDR3 spans 15 residues. CDR3 DNA sequence: TGCAGCGTTGTCCCCGAGCTCGGGGGCGTCTACGAGCAGTACTTC. This codes for CSVVPELGGVYEQYF.

The chain links TRBV19 to TRBJ1-5; tentatively, D is TRBD1 (5 bases). This CDR3 is built from 15 residues. Germline CDR1 reads LNHDA; CDR2 reads SQIVND (reference sequence). Trimming took 7 bases from V and 0 from J, leaving 13 bases between them. The CDR3 spells CASNPGEYSNQPQHF. CDR3 in DNA: TGTGCCAGTAACCCGGGGGAGTATAGCAATCAGCCCCAGCATTTT.

This clone was seen just once. The rearrangement links TRBV7-6 to TRBJ1-1, with D maybe TRBD1 (6 bases). Germline CDR1 is SGHVS and CDR2 is FNYEAQ. The length of the CDR3 is 15 residues. V gave up 1 base and J gave up 4 bases, with 13 bases separating them. In DNA, the CDR3 is TGTGCCAGCAGCTTAGGGGGGGCAGGGGCCACTGAAGCTTTCTTT. Translating it yields CASSLGGAGATEAFF.

This sequence joins TRBV19 and TRBJ1-1; no clear D gene. Trimming cost V 6 bases and J 3 bases, with 14 bases left between them. Germline loops: CDR1 LNHDA, CDR2 SQIVND (reference sequence). The CDR3 contains 14 residues. Written as DNA, the CDR3 is TGTGCCAGTAGCTATAATGATGGTGACACTGAAGCTTTCTTT. It specifies CASSYNDGDTEAFF.

The V call is TRBV27, the J call TRBJ1-1; D perhaps matches TRBD1 (5 bases). The CDR3 runs to 18 residues. Trimming removed 6 bases at V and 3 bases at J, with 26 bases between. Germline CDR1 is MNHEY and CDR2 is SMNVEV (reference sequence). CDR3 protein: CASSTMGDGGGSYTEAFF. DNA of the CDR3: TGTGCCAGCAGCACAATGGGTGACGGTGGGGGGTCGTACACTGAAGCTTTCTTT.

The sample holds a few counts of this clone. The chain has TRBV7-3 and TRBJ1-1; no reliable D call. Per the germline V gene, CDR1 is SGHTA and CDR2 is FQGTGA. Trimming removed 5 bases from V and 0 bases from J, with 7 bases in between. This CDR3 contains 13 residues. Here the CDR3 reads CASSLTVNTEAFF. CDR3 bases: TGTGCCAGCAGCCTCACAGTGAACACTGAAGCTTTCTTT.

CDR3 in DNA: TGTGCCAGCAGCACAGGGGGTGGCTACACCTTC. Amino acid sequence: CASSTGGGYTF. The chain has TRBV11-2 and TRBJ1-2; TRBD1 matches 8 bases. V shed 5 bases, J shed 7 bases, and the junction held 0 bases outside the gene matches. Germline values: CDR1 SGHAT, CDR2 FQNNGV. The CDR3 is 11 amino acids.